This T cell receptor (beta chain) is from a study of T-cell memory formation after mild COVID-19 (dated by TCRdb to the early 2020s). Study-wide context: TCR sequence clusters from the two donors were found to be largely donor specific. Two young, previously healthy adult volunteers made up the cohort, one male and one female. T-cell clones expanding and contracting after mild COVID-19 in a couple of donors were tracked by longitudinal TCRalpha and TCRbeta repertoire sequencing. General study outcomes and caveats: Contracting CD4+ clones were located mainly in the CM and EM memory subsets, whereas CD8+ clones were found to be enriched in EMRA. The second-wave clones that peaked on day 37 were not confirmed to be SARS-CoV-2 specific. The study covered only a couple of mild cases, and larger cohorts including severe cases with pre-infection samples were considered necessary. Some responding clones were detected in pre-infection memory, suggesting pre-existing cross-reactive memory T cells joined the SARS-CoV-2 response. Balanced CD4/CD8 phenotypes were observed for clones contracting from day 15 to 85, whereas a bias towards CD4+ was observed for a second wave of clones expanding from day 15 to 37.

Ficoll-Paque density gradient centrifugation was the method used to isolate PBMCs. Notes on this clonotype: Its antigen remains unidentified. No base-level quality is on record; no much larger clone is a single base apart.

The instrument was an Illumina NovaSeq 6000. Using 5'RACE with constant-segment primers, TCRalpha and TCRbeta cDNA libraries were constructed, with sample barcodes and unique molecular identifiers added in the process. Trizol reagent was used to extract RNA from every sample. Library amplification was performed in two PCR steps, and a second sample barcode and Illumina TruSeq adapters were introduced in the second step. Sequencing of libraries was performed on an Illumina NovaSeq with 2 x 150 bp paired-end reads. Processing in the source paper ran as follows. Reads were demultiplexed and collapsed into UMI-guided consensus sequences with migec v1.2.7. Using mixcr v2.1.11, UMI consensuses were aligned to TRA and TRB V and J templates and then assembled into clonotypes. Clonotypes were classified as expanded or contracted when called significant by both edgeR and NoisET, with noise models trained on biological replicates. For edgeR calls, a false discovery rate-adjusted p below 0.01 and a log2 fold-change threshold of 1 were applied. PCA with hierarchical clustering of max-normalized trajectories of the 1000 most abundant clonotypes was used as exploratory dynamics analysis. Each responding clone was given a CD4 or CD8 phenotype based on the CD4+ and CD8+ repertoires, which had been sequenced separately. TCRdb handled the public reads itself, with Q25 trimming in fastp and clone calling in MiXCR, and kept productive beta chains. Every CDR3 protein is listed once, alongside the most common genes and DNA of its rows. In this record, the V and J calls reflect TCRdb's handling and not the investigators' own analysis. This sample is represented by 400,000 to 500,000 distinct CDR3 sequences; 15% to 20% of them were singletons. In total, the top ten clones hold 20% to 25% of the sample.

The CDR3 runs 10 residues from the cysteine to the phenylalanine. Just CDR3 DNA is preserved here, 30 bases in frame from base 1. V is clipped by 10 bases and J by 8 bases, and the sequence between their germline boundaries is 11 bases long. Looking up the germline V gene yields CDR1 MNHEY and CDR2 SVGEGT. The clonotype comes from a man aged 18 to 30 who had mild COVID-19 (a few samples of this study predate the infection). The sample titles of this study are shuffled in the database, so cell type and time point are left out; the donor was told from shared clones. The sequencing sample was made of PBMCs or a T cell subset sorted from them (not recorded which). The rearrangement combines TRBV6-2 or TRBV6-3 with TRBJ2-5; a confident D gene designation cannot be given. The CDR3 is CATSQGTQYF. In nucleotides, the sequence is TGTGCCACCTCTCAAGGTACCCAGTACTTC.